This T cell receptor (beta chain) stems from a study of blood T cell repertoires in COVID-19. Study details: PBMCs, B-cell-depleted T cells, or T cells were the source of the cDNA or gDNA that made up the material.

Participants had their cohort set by participant-reported clinical history. CDR3 length: 14 residues. Trimming stripped 7 bases from V and 4 bases from J, with 16 bases between. CDR1 and CDR2 from the germline V gene are MNHEY and SVGAGI. Generated by immunoSEQ multiplex PCR, the TCRdb table keeps only in-frame clones and is missing some. This sample yields around 140,000 clones, of which approximately 85% are seen a single time; about 3.4% belongs to the top ten. The V gene is TRBV6-5, the J gene TRBJ1-1; TRBD1 is a possible D gene (5 bases). This TCR derives from a woman in her forties or fifties with acute COVID-19. Sequencing was done on a sample of PBMCs or T cells enriched from blood (not recorded which). CDR3 loop: CASTISGGGTEAFF. DNA for the CDR3: TGTGCCAGCACCATATCCGGGGGGGGCACTGAAGCTTTCTTT.